The 21 T cell receptor beta chains presented below share a single source sample, sequenced in a study of blood T cell repertoires in COVID-19. Using immunoSEQ multiplex PCR, the repertoire was profiled, and TCRdb retains in-frame clones only, with some absent. This table has around 300,000 clones, about 80% appearing once. Sequenced material: peripheral blood. All receptors come from a woman in her 50s who had recovered from COVID-19.

This chain joins TRBV6-6 and TRBJ1-1; 9 positions match TRBD1. Germline-derived CDR1 and CDR2 are MNHNY and SVGAGI (reference sequence). V lost 5 bases to trimming and J lost 3 bases; unmatched junction nucleotides: 10. This CDR3 is 16 amino acids long. The CDR3 loop is CASSRPTGGRDTEAFF. DNA for the CDR3: TGTGCCAGCAGTCGACCTACAGGGGGCCGGGACACTGAAGCTTTCTTT.

The V call is TRBV7-9, the J call TRBJ2-5, with D perhaps TRBD2 (7 bases). This CDR3 has 15 amino acids. Looked up from germline, CDR1 is SEHNR and CDR2 is FQNEAQ (reference sequence). V was cut by 5 bases and J by 5 bases, with 18 bases left in between. The CDR3 loop is CASSQRGGPLETQYF. CDR3 sequence (DNA): TGTGCCAGCAGCCAACGCGGGGGCCCGTTGGAGACCCAGTACTTC.

V gene TRBV2 combines with J gene TRBJ2-3; possibly TRBD2 for D (6 bases). Germline V gene sequence: CDR1 SNHLY, CDR2 FYNNEI. CDR3 size: 16 residues. V was cut by 0 bases and J by 2 bases, with 12 bases left in between. CDR3 in DNA: TGTGCCAGCAGTGAAGCGCCAGCGGGCCCCACAGATACGCAGTATTTT. Translating gives CASSEAPAGPTDTQYF.

The chain combines TRBV7-2 with TRBJ1-4; D perhaps matches TRBD1 (5 bases). Trimming cost V 5 bases and J 7 bases, with 11 bases left between them. CDR3 length: 13 residues. The V gene's germline CDR1 is SGHTA and CDR2 FQGNSA. The CDR3 spells CASSQGFSEKLFF. The CDR3 DNA sequence: TGTGCCAGCAGCCAGGGTTTTAGTGAAAAACTGTTTTTT.

The chain carries TRBV6-1 and TRBJ1-3; D possibly corresponds to TRBD1 (5 bases). The V end was cut by 1 base, the J end by 4 bases, with 26 bases between. Germline V gives CDR1 MNHNS, CDR2 SASEGT. This CDR3 region has 20 residues. CDR3 protein: CASSEGWGEAMREVGNTIYF. The DNA for the CDR3 is TGTGCCAGCAGTGAAGGCTGGGGGGAAGCGATGCGGGAGGTCGGAAACACCATATATTTT.

This chain uses TRBV10-3 with TRBJ1-6; 9 bases are shared with TRBD1. This CDR3 is 14 amino acids long. V shed 6 bases and J 6 bases; nucleotides not matched to a gene: 3. Germline V lookup: CDR1 ENHRY, CDR2 SYGVKD. CDR3 sequence reads: CAIRPGQGNSPLHF. In DNA, the CDR3 is TGTGCCATCAGGCCGGGACAGGGTAATTCACCCCTCCACTTT.

This clone was counted once. This chain connects TRBV6-5 to TRBJ1-2; no reliable D call. The germline V gene encodes CDR1 MNHEY and CDR2 SVGAGI. V lost 0 bases and J lost 5, with 13 bases in between. This CDR3 comprises 15 residues. The CDR3 region is CASSYSIAPGYGYTF. Written as DNA, the CDR3 is TGTGCCAGCAGTTACTCGATAGCCCCCGGATATGGCTACACCTTC.

The chain combines TRBV11-2 with TRBJ2-1; D is perhaps TRBD1 (5 bases). Trimming removed 5 bases at V and 3 bases at J, with 8 bases between. This CDR3 is built from 13 residues. In germline, CDR1 is SGHAT, CDR2 FQNNGV. The CDR3 loop reads CASSMQGYNEQFF. CDR3 sequence (DNA): TGTGCCAGCAGCATGCAGGGCTACAATGAGCAGTTCTTC.

CDR3 sequence reads: CASSPQMDRGQDYGYTF. In nucleotides, the CDR3 is TGCGCCAGCAGCCCGCAAATGGACAGGGGGCAGGACTATGGCTACACCTTC. The chain has TRBV4-1 and TRBJ1-2, with 11 bases matching TRBD1. Germline CDR1 MGHRA, CDR2 YSYEKL. Trimming took 4 bases from V and 3 from J; bases not matched to a gene: 10. CDR3 length: 17 amino acids.

The chain recombines TRBV6-2 or TRBV6-3 with TRBJ1-2; TRBD1 is a possible D gene (5 bases). Per germline, CDR1 MNHEY and CDR2 SVGEGT. V was shortened by 6 bases and J by 0 bases, with 8 bases between the two germline ends. The CDR3 totals 13 residues. Here the CDR3 reads CASSLTANYGYTF. The CDR3 nucleotides read TGTGCCAGCAGCTTGACAGCTAACTATGGCTACACCTTC.

This clone appeared a single time. The chain couples TRBV6-5 to TRBJ2-7, with 11 bases lining up with TRBD2. V was clipped by 5 bases and J by 5 bases; unmatched bases: 5. This CDR3 comprises 14 residues. CDR1 is MNHEY and CDR2 is SVGAGI in the germline V gene. CDR3 amino acids: CASSTSGGGDEQYF. The CDR3 coding sequence is TGTGCCAGCAGTACTAGCGGGGGAGGCGACGAGCAGTACTTC.

The V call is TRBV2, the J call TRBJ1-1; 8 bases are shared with TRBD1. J gave up 7 bases and V 6 bases, and 4 bases lay outside the gene matches. CDR3 size: 12 residues. CDR1 and CDR2 (germline): SNHLY, FYNNEI. DNA for the CDR3: TGTGCCAGCAGGAGGGGGACAGGTGAAGCTTTCTTT. It is translated as CASRRGTGEAFF.

V gene TRBV9 combines with J gene TRBJ1-1, with D unresolved. Germline lookup yields CDR1 SGDLS and CDR2 YYNGEE. The CDR3 contains 14 residues. V lost 4 bases, J lost 5 bases, and 15 bases lay in between. CDR3 loop: CASSTPPVVTEAFF. The CDR3 DNA reads as TGTGCCAGCAGCACCCCCCCGGTGGTGACTGAAGCTTTCTTT.

This chain links TRBV5-1 with TRBJ2-1; D is undetermined. Trimming took off 0 bases at V and 5 bases at J, with 15 bases between the two ends. In germline, CDR1 is SGHRS, CDR2 YFSETQ. CDR3 size: 16 residues. The CDR3 loop is CASSLVSRSQNNEQFF. The CDR3 region has the DNA TGCGCCAGCAGCTTGGTTAGCCGGAGCCAGAACAATGAGCAGTTCTTC.

The gene calls are TRBV12-3 or TRBV12-4 and TRBJ2-1, with a tentative D call TRBD1 (5 bases). The CDR3 contains 13 residues. Deletions cut 5 bases from V and 6 bases from J, with 11 bases between. The CDR3 coding sequence is TGTGCCAGCAGTCCAAGGACAATCAATGAGCAGTTCTTC. It yields the protein CASSPRTINEQFF.

The chain uses TRBV19 and TRBJ1-4; the D gene is possibly TRBD1 (6 bases). With 6 bases removed from V and 0 bases from J, the gap between germline ends came to 17 bases. There are 17 residues in the CDR3. Looked up from germline, CDR1 is LNHDA and CDR2 is SQIVND (reference sequence). The CDR3 bases are TGTGCCAGTAGGACCCCGGGACACGCTGCAACTAATGAAAAACTGTTTTTT. It encodes CASRTPGHAATNEKLFF.

The sample holds a few counts of this clone. The rearrangement uses TRBV4-3 and TRBJ1-2, with a possible D match to TRBD1 (6 bases). The V gene lost 1 base and the J gene lost 5 bases, with 17 bases spanning the gap. The CDR3 runs 16 residues. The germline CDR1 and CDR2 sequences are LGHNA and YSLEER. CDR3 DNA sequence: TGCGCCAGCAGCCAAGTAACTGGGGGCGCCGGGTATGGCTACACCTTC. Translated: CASSQVTGGAGYGYTF.

V usage is TRBV4-3 and J usage is TRBJ2-1; TRBD2 might be the D (6 bases). Germline V gene sequence: CDR1 LGHNA, CDR2 YSLEER. The CDR3 totals 15 residues. The ends were cut back, 4 bases at V and 3 bases at J, with 13 bases in the middle. CDR3 DNA sequence: TGCGCCAGCAGCCCCCGGTTAGCGGACTACAATGAGCAGTTCTTC. Residues: CASSPRLADYNEQFF.

This clone was picked up one time. The rearrangement joins TRBV5-4 to TRBJ1-2, with 11 bases identical to TRBD1. The germline gives CDR1 SGHNT, CDR2 YYREEE (reference sequence). V lost 5 bases, J lost 5 bases, and 14 bases stayed unmatched. The CDR3 extends over 17 amino acids. CDR3 amino acids: CASSAGQGAGGRYGYTF. CDR3 in DNA: TGTGCCAGCAGTGCCGGACAGGGGGCGGGTGGCCGTTATGGCTACACCTTC.

The V and J genes are TRBV25-1 and TRBJ1-4, with D uncertain. CDR3 length: 14 amino acids. CDR1 and CDR2 (germline): MGHDK, SYGVNS. With 3 bases removed from V and 0 bases from J, the gap between germline ends came to 5 bases. The DNA of the CDR3 is TGTGCCAGCAGTGAGACACCAACTAATGAAAAACTGTTTTTT. This codes for CASSETPTNEKLFF.

This sequence joins TRBV6-5 and TRBJ1-5; TRBD1 matches at 7 bases. CDR1 is MNHEY, CDR2 SVGAGI, per germline. The CDR3 totals 11 residues. The V and J ends lost 7 bases and 7 bases, in that order; junction bases with no gene match: 1. CDR3: CASNRGQPQHF. DNA of the CDR3: TGTGCCAGCAACAGGGGACAGCCCCAGCATTTT.